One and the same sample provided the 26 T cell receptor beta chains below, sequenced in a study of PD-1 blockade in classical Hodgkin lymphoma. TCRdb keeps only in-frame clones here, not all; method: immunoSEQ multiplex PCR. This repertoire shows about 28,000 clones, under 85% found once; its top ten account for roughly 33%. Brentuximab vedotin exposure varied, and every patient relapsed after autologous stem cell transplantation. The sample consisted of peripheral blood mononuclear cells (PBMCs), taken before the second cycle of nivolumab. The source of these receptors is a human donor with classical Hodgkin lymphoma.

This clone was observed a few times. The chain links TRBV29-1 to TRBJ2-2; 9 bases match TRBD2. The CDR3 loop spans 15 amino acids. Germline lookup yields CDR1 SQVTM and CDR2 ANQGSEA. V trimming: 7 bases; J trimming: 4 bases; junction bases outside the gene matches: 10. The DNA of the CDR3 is TGCAGCGCCTTTGGAAGCGGGGGGTTCACCGGGGAGCTGTTTTTT. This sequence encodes CSAFGSGGFTGELFF.

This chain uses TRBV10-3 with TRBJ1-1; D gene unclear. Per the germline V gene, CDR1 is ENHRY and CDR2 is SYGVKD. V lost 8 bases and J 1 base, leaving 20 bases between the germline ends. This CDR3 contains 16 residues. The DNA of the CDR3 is TGTGCCATCGGTTCTAAATCCGGCTCCCGGAACACTGAAGCTTTCTTT. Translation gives CAIGSKSGSRNTEAFF.

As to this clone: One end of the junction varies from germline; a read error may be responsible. CDR3 nucleotide sequence: TGTGCCATCAGCGAGTACCAGGGTTCTGAAGCTTTCTTT. As protein: CAISEYQGSEAFF. The chain combines TRBV10-3 with TRBJ1-1; weak D call: TRBD1 (5 bases). Looked up from germline, CDR1 is ENHRY and CDR2 is SYGVKD. This CDR3 is built from 13 residues.

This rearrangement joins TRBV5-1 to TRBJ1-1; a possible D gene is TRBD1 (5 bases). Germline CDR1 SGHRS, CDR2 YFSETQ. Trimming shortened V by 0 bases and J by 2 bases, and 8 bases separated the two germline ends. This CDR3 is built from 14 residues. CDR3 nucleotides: TGCGCCAGCAGCTTGGGGACAATAAACACTGAAGCTTTCTTT. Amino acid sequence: CASSLGTINTEAFF. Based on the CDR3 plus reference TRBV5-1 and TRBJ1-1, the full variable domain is KAGVTQTPRYLIKTRGQQVTLSCSPISGHRSVSWYQQTPGQGLQFLFEYFSETQRNKGNFPGRFSGRQFSNSRSEMNVSTLELGDSALYLCASSLGTINTEAFFGQGTRLTVV.

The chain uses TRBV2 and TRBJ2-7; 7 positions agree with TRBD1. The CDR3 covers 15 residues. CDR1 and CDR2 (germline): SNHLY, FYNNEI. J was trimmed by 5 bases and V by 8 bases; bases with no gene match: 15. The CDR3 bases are TGTGCCAGCGGCCTCACGACAGGGTCAAGACACGAGCAGTACTTC. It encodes CASGLTTGSRHEQYF.

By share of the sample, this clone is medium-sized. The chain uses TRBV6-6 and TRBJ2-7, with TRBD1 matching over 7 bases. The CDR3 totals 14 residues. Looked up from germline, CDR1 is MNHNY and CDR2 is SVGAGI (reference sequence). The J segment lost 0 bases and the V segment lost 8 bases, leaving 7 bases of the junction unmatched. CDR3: CASGQTGSSYEQYF. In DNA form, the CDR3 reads TGTGCCAGCGGCCAGACAGGGTCCTCCTACGAGCAGTACTTC.

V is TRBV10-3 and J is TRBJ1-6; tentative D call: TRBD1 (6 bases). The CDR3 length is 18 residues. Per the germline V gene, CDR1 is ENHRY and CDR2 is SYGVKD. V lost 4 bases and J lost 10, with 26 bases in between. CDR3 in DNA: TGTGCCATCAGTGCTATAGCGAGGGGGGCAAACCTAGGGTCACCCCTCCACTTT. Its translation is CAISAIARGANLGSPLHF.

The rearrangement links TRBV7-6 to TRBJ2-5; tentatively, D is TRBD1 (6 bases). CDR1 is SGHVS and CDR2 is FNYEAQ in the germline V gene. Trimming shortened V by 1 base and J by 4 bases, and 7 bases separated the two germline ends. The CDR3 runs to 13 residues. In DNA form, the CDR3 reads TGTGCCAGCAGCTTAGACAGGGCAGAGACCCAGTACTTC. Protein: CASSLDRAETQYF.

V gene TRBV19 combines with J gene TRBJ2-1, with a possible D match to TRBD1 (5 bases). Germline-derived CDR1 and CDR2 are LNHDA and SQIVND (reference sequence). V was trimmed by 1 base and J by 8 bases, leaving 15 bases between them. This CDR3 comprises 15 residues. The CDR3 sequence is CASSIGAARVYEQFF. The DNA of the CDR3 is TGTGCCAGTAGTATAGGGGCCGCCAGGGTATATGAGCAGTTCTTC.

The CDR3 DNA reads as TGTGCCATCAGTGAGTACCAGGGGAACTATGGCTACACCTTC. Translation: CAISEYQGNYGYTF. The genes are TRBV10-3 and TRBJ1-2; tentative D call: TRBD1 (6 bases). The V gene lost 1 base and the J gene lost 2 bases, with 8 bases spanning the gap. Germline CDR1 is ENHRY and CDR2 is SYGVKD. CDR3 length equals 14 residues.

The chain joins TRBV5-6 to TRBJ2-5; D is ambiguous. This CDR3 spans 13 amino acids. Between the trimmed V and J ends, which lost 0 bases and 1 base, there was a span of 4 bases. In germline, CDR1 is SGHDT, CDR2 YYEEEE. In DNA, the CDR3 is TGTGCCAGCAGCTTGGTCCTCCAAGAGACCCAGTACTTC. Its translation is CASSLVLQETQYF.

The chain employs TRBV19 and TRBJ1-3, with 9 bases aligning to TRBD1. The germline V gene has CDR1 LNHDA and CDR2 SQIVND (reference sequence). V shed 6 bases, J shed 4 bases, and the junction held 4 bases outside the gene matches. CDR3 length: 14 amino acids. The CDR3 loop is CASRDRGHGNTIYF. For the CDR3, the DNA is TGTGCCAGTAGGGACAGGGGCCACGGAAACACCATATATTTT.

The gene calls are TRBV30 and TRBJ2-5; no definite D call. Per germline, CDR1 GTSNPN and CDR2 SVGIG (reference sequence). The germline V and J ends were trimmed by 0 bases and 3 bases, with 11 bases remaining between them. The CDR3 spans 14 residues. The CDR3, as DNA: TGTGCCTGGAGTGTAGTGGGCACGGAAGAGACCCAGTACTTC. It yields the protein CAWSVVGTEETQYF.

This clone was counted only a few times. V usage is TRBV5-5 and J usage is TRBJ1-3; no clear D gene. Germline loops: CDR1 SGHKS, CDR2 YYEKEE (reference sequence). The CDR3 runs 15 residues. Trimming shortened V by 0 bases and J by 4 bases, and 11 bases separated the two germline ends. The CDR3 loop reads CASSLGWGTGNTIYF. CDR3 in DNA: TGTGCCAGCAGCTTGGGTTGGGGTACGGGAAACACCATATATTTT. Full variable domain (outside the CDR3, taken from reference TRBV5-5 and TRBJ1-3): DAGVTQSPTHLIKTRGQQVTLRCSPISGHKSVSWYQQVLGQGPQFIFQYYEKEERGRGNFPDRFSARQFPNYSSELNVNALLLGDSALYLCASSLGWGTGNTIYFGEGSWLTVV.

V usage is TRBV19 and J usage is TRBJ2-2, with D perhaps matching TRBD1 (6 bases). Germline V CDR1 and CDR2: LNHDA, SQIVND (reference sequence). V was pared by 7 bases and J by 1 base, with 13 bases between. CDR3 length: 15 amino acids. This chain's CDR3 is CASTWGQGNTGELFF. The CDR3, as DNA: TGTGCCAGTACCTGGGGGCAGGGGAACACCGGGGAGCTGTTTTTT.

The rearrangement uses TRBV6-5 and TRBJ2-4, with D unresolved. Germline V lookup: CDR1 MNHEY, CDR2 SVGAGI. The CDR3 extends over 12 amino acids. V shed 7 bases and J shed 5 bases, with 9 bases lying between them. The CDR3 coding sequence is TGTGCCAGCACCGATCGGGAAAACATTCAGTACTTC. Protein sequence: CASTDRENIQYF.

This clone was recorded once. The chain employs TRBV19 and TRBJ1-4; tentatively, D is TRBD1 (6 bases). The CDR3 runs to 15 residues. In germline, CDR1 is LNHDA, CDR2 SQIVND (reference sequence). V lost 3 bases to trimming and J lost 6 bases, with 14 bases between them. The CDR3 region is CASSILDSKDEKLFF. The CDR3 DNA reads TGTGCCAGTAGTATTTTGGACAGTAAGGATGAAAAACTGTTTTTT.

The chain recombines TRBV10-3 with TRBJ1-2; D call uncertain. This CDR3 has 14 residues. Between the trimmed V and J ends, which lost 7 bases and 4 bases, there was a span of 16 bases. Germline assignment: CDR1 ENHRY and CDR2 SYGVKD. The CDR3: CAIKSGQLLYGYTF. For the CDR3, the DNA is TGTGCCATCAAAAGTGGGCAGCTTCTCTATGGCTACACCTTC.

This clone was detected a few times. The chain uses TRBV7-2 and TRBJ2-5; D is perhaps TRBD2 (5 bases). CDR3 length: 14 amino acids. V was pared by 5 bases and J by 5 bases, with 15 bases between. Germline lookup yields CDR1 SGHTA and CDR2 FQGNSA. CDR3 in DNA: TGTGCCAGCAGCCCACTAGTGTTCGTGGAGACCCAGTACTTC. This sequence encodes CASSPLVFVETQYF.

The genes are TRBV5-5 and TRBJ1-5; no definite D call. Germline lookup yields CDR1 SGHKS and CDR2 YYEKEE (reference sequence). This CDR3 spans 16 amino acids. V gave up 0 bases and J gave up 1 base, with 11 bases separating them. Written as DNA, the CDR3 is TGTGCCAGCAGCTTGGGGCCAGCCCCCAGCAATCAGCCCCAGCATTTT. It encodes CASSLGPAPSNQPQHF. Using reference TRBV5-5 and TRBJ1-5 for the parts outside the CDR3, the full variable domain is DAGVTQSPTHLIKTRGQQVTLRCSPISGHKSVSWYQQVLGQGPQFIFQYYEKEERGRGNFPDRFSARQFPNYSSELNVNALLLGDSALYLCASSLGPAPSNQPQHFGDGTRLSIL.

CDR3 nucleotides: TGTGCCAGCAGTGAGTCGCCCTCCAAAAACATTCAGTACTTC. Translation gives CASSESPSKNIQYF. The chain uses TRBV2 and TRBJ2-4; D ambiguous. Trimming took 3 bases from V and 2 from J, leaving 8 bases between them. The germline CDR1 and CDR2 sequences are SNHLY and FYNNEI. This CDR3 region has 14 residues. Looking up the rest from reference TRBV2 and TRBJ2-4 gives the full variable domain: EPEVTQTPSHQVTQMGQEVILRCVPISNHLYFYWYRQILGQKVEFLVSFYNNEISEKSEIFDDQFSVERPDGSNFTLKIRSTKLEDSAMYFCASSESPSKNIQYFGAGTRLSVL.

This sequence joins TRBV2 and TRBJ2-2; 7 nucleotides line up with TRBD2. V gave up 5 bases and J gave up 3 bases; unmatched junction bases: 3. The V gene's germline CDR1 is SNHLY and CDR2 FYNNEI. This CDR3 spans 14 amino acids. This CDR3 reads CASSRDYDTGELFF. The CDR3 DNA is TGTGCCAGCAGTAGGGACTACGACACCGGGGAGCTGTTTTTT.

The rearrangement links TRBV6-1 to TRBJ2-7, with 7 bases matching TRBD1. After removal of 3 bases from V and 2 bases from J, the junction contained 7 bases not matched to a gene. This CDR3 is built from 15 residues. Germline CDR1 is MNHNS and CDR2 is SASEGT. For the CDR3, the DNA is TGTGCCAGCAGTGATACAGGGGTAGGTCCCTACGAGCAGTACTTC. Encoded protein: CASSDTGVGPYEQYF.

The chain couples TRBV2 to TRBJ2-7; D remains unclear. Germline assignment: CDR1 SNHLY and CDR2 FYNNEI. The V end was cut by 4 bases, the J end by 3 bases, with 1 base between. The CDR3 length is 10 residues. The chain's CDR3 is CASSVYEQYF. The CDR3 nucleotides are TGTGCCAGCAGTGTCTACGAGCAGTACTTC.

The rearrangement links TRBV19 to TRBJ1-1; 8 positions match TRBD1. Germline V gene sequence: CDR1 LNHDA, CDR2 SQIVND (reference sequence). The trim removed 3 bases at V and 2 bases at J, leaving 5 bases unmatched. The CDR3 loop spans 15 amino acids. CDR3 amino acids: CASSIQGATNTEAFF. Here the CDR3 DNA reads TGTGCCAGTAGTATCCAGGGGGCGACTAACACTGAAGCTTTCTTT.

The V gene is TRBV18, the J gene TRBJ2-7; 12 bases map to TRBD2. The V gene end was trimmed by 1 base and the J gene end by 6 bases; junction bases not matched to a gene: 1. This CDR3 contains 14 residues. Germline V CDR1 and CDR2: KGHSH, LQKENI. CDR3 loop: CASSPLLAGGEQYF. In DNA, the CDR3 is TGTGCCAGCTCACCACTACTAGCGGGGGGCGAGCAGTACTTC. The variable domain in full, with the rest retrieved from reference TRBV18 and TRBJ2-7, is NAGVMQNPRHLVRRRGQEARLRCSPMKGHSHVYWYRQLPEEGLKFMVYLQKENIIDESGMPKERFSAEFPKEGPSILRIQQVVRGDSAAYFCASSPLLAGGEQYFGPGTRLTVT.